The 6 T cell receptor beta chains below all came from one sample that was sequenced in a study of CD8 T cells in ankylosing spondylitis. Antigens for these TCRs are unknown. TCRdb processed the 5' RACE reads anew with MiXCR; each CDR3 protein has one entry. The data hold around 440,000 distinct CDR3 sequences, with about a sixth observed a single time. Broader study findings: Typical of ankylosing spondylitis blood, it appeared, was a TCR beta motif of eight highly homologous variants.

Sequenced sample: blood, either unsorted or a sorted T cell fraction (not recorded which). The origin of the receptors is a male donor with ankylosing spondylitis.

This clonotype occurred many times. The chain combines TRBV25-1 with TRBJ1-1; D is uncertain. Germline V gene lookup returns CDR1 MGHDK and CDR2 SYGVNS. V lost 7 bases to trimming and J lost 3 bases, with 12 bases between them. There are 13 residues in the CDR3. The CDR3 spells CASTPFQDTEAFF. The CDR3 nucleotides are TGTGCCAGCACTCCCTTCCAGGACACTGAAGCTTTCTTT.

The chain is built from TRBV20-1 and TRBJ1-2; possibly TRBD1 for D (5 bases). The CDR3 is 15 amino acids. Trimming shortened V by 0 bases and J by 4 bases, and 15 bases separated the two germline ends. Germline V gene lookup returns CDR1 DFQATT and CDR2 SNEGSKA (reference sequence). CDR3 sequence reads: CSARDFRDGTYGYTF. In DNA form, the CDR3 reads TGCAGTGCTAGAGATTTCCGGGACGGGACCTATGGCTACACCTTC.

The chain joins TRBV5-1 to TRBJ1-4; D ambiguous. Germline V lookup: CDR1 SGHRS, CDR2 YFSETQ. The germline V and J ends were trimmed by 0 bases and 4 bases, with 10 bases remaining between them. The CDR3 consists of 15 residues. Here the CDR3 reads CASSLVGSFNEKLFF. The CDR3 nucleotides are TGCGCCAGCAGCTTGGTGGGCAGCTTTAATGAAAAACTGTTTTTT.

The chain joins TRBV5-1 to TRBJ2-7; D perhaps matches TRBD1 (5 bases). The CDR3 is 14 amino acids. V lost 0 bases to trimming and J lost 3 bases, with 10 bases between them. Germline V gene data show CDR1 as SGHRS and CDR2 as YFSETQ. CDR3 DNA sequence: TGCGCCAGCAGCTTGGTTCAGGGTCGCTACGAGCAGTACTTC. Protein product: CASSLVQGRYEQYF. Full variable domain (rest looked up from reference TRBV5-1 and TRBJ2-7): KAGVTQTPRYLIKTRGQQVTLSCSPISGHRSVSWYQQTPGQGLQFLFEYFSETQRNKGNFPGRFSGRQFSNSRSEMNVSTLELGDSALYLCASSLVQGRYEQYFGPGTRLTVT.

The J gene is TRBJ1-2, the V gene TRBV24-1; 7 bases agree with TRBD1. CDR1 is KGHDR and CDR2 is SFDVKD in the germline V gene. V lost 3 bases and J lost 2; bases outside the gene matches: 5. The CDR3 is 15 amino acids. The CDR3 bases are TGTGCCACCAGTGATACCCGGGACAGAAACTATGGCTACACCTTC. This sequence encodes CATSDTRDRNYGYTF.

The chain joins TRBV6-5 to TRBJ2-3; 7 bases agree with TRBD2. This CDR3 has 14 residues. Germline V gene sequence: CDR1 MNHEY, CDR2 SVGAGI. J gave up 3 bases and V 2 bases, and 2 bases lay outside the gene matches. The CDR3, as DNA: TGTGCCAGCAGTTACGCCGGGGGGACAGATACGCAGTATTTT. This gives the protein CASSYAGGTDTQYF.